This is a list of T cell receptor beta chains from one sample in a study of T-cell memory formation after mild COVID-19. TCRdb fed the 5' RACE reads into MiXCR, producing one record per CDR3 protein. The repertoire consists of just over 400,000 distinct CDR3 sequences, with less than 25% occurring once and the leading ten covering roughly 13%. The sequenced sample consisted of PBMCs or a T cell subset sorted from them (not recorded which). These receptors all stem from an adult woman who had mild COVID-19 (a few samples of this study predate the infection). Cell type and time point are not known. Each CDR3 is given with its conserved first and last residue. D genes are given only for firm matches. Clone sizes are given selectively: once, few, many, or a class where the clone is expanded.

>TRBJ1-4|.|TRBV6-5|many
TGTGCCAGCAGCAAGACGGGGGGCCGAACTAATGAAAAACTGTTTTTT
CASSKTGGRTNEKLFF
>TRBJ2-1|.|TRBV27|.
TGTGCCAGCAGTACCTTCGACGTATACAATGAGCAGTTCTTC
CASSTFDVYNEQFF
>TRBJ2-3|TRBD2|TRBV24-1|.
TGTGCCACCAGTGACCCAAAGACCGGGACTAGCGGATCCACAGATACGCAGTATTTT
CATSDPKTGTSGSTDTQYF
>TRBJ2-3|TRBD1|TRBV12-3/TRBV12-4|.
TGTGCCAGCAGTCCATGGACAGGGGGCGTCGTGGATACGCAGTATTTT
CASSPWTGGVVDTQYF
>TRBJ2-4|.|TRBV3-1|.
TGTGCCAGCAGCCCGGGACTGCAAGCAGCTCTAGCCAAAAACATTCAGTACTTC
CASSPGLQAALAKNIQYF
>TRBJ1-1|.|TRBV15|.
TGTGCCACCGGACTGGGGGCGGTGAACACTGAAGCTTTCTTT
CATGLGAVNTEAFF
>TRBJ1-2|TRBD1|TRBV24-1|few
TGTGCCACCAGTGACAACTGGGACAGGGGGGCCTATGGCTACACCTTC
CATSDNWDRGAYGYTF
>TRBJ2-2|.|TRBV11-2|.
TGTGCCAGCAGCTCGCCGTGGGGCGGGGAGCTGTTTTTT
CASSSPWGGELFF
>TRBJ1-1|.|TRBV7-2|.
TGTGCCAGCAGCCCCTCGAGTGATTATATGGGGACCCGACCCGGTCTTGAAGCTTTCTTT
CASSPSSDYMGTRPGLEAFF
>TRBJ1-5|.|TRBV4-1|.
TGCGCCAGCAGCCAGAGGACCGATGTCAATCAGCCCCAGCATTTT
CASSQRTDVNQPQHF
>TRBJ2-7|TRBD2|TRBV18|many
TGTGCCAGCTCACCACCGGCCCCCGGACTAGCGGGATTCTACGAGCAGTACTTC
CASSPPAPGLAGFYEQYF
>TRBJ2-3|TRBD2|TRBV7-2|.
TGTGCCAGCAGCCTGGGGACTAGAAGTGATACGCAGTATTTT
CASSLGTRSDTQYF
>TRBJ1-5|.|TRBV7-8|once
TGTGCCAGCAGCCCAGGGCTCCAGCCCCAGCATTTT
CASSPGLQPQHF
>TRBJ2-7|.|TRBV18|.
TGTGCCAGCTCACCACGTTCTGGGGGCGAGCAGTACTTC
CASSPRSGGEQYF
>TRBJ2-3|.|TRBV25-1|many
TGTGCCAGCAGTGAATCTAGGGGCACAGATACGCAGTATTTT
CASSESRGTDTQYF
>TRBJ2-7|TRBD1|TRBV12-3/TRBV12-4|many
TGTGCCAGCAGTTTAGGGGGTTTGGGGACAGGGGAGTACGAGCAGTACTTC
CASSLGGLGTGEYEQYF
>TRBJ2-7|TRBD2|TRBV7-2|.
TGTGCCAGCAGCTTTTCGGGACTACTCTGGATGCAGTACTTC
CASSFSGLLWMQYF
>TRBJ2-7|TRBD2|TRBV15|.
TGTGCCACCAGCAGGTCTAGCGGGGGGGCCGTTGGCAGCGAGCAGTACTTC
CATSRSSGGAVGSEQYF
>TRBJ2-1|.|TRBV3-1|few
TGTGCTAGCAGCCATGGGGGCTCCCGCTATGGTGAGCAGTTCTTC
CASSHGGSRYGEQFF
>TRBJ2-5|.|TRBV6-5|few
TGTGCCAGCAGTTATGCCCGTCAAGAGACCCAGTACTTC
CASSYARQETQYF
>TRBJ1-2|.|TRBV27|.
TGTGCCAGCAGAAGTCGGCCGTCGGGGGGCTCCAACTATGGCTACACCTTC
CASRSRPSGGSNYGYTF
>TRBJ2-4|TRBD1|TRBV29-1|few
TGCAGCGGCAAGACAGGGACCAAAAACATTCAGTACTTC
CSGKTGTKNIQYF
>TRBJ1-1|.|TRBV20-1|.
TGCAGTGCTAGCCGACAGGTTACCATGAACACTGAAGCTTTCTTT
CSASRQVTMNTEAFF
>TRBJ2-7|.|TRBV9|.
TGTGCCAGCAGCGCAACCGGGCGTACGAGCTCCTACGAGCAGTACTTC
CASSATGRTSSYEQYF
>TRBJ1-6|.|TRBV27|.
TGTGCCAGCACGGATTCACCCCTCCACTTT
CASTDSPLHF
>TRBJ2-7|TRBD1|TRBV23-1|few
TGCGCCAGCAGTCACCGACAGGGACCCAACGAGCAGTACTTC
CASSHRQGPNEQYF
>TRBJ2-7|.|TRBV5-6|few
TGTGCCAGCATACGACATGGGGACGAGCAGTACTTC
CASIRHGDEQYF
>TRBJ2-5|TRBD2|TRBV7-8|many
TGTGCCAGCAGTCAATCCCTAGCGGGAGTCCTCCAAGAGACCCAGTACTTC
CASSQSLAGVLQETQYF
>TRBJ1-5|TRBD1|TRBV6-1|few
TGTGCCGGCCAGACAGGGTCCAATCAGCCCCAGCATTTT
CAGQTGSNQPQHF
>TRBJ2-7|.|TRBV18|.
TGTGCCAGCTCCCCATCACTAGATTCCTACGAGCAGTACTTC
CASSPSLDSYEQYF
>TRBJ2-3|TRBD1|TRBV5-5|few
TGTGCCAGCAGCCGAAATCCCGGGACAGAAGATACGCAGTATTTT
CASSRNPGTEDTQYF
>TRBJ1-2|.|TRBV18|.
TGTGCCAGCTCACCAAGGTCTGCAGGGGTCCCGAATGCTGGTGGCTACACCTTC
CASSPRSAGVPNAGGYTF
>TRBJ2-1|TRBD1|TRBV10-3|few
TGTGCCATCGGGGGACAGGGTATGGATGAGCAGTTCTTC
CAIGGQGMDEQFF
>TRBJ2-7|TRBD1|TRBV10-3|.
TGTGCCATCAGTGGGACAGGTCTTTCCTACGAGCAGTACTTC
CAISGTGLSYEQYF
>TRBJ1-1|TRBD1|TRBV2|.
TGTGCCAGCAGACTCCGGGACAGGGTAGCTTTCTTT
CASRLRDRVAFF
>TRBJ2-7|.|TRBV6-6|.
TGTGCCAGCGGGCCGGACAACTCCTACGAGCAGTACTTC
CASGPDNSYEQYF
>TRBJ2-7|.|TRBV5-6|.
TGTGCCAGCAGCTTGCGAGGGGAGGACTACGAGCAGTACTTC
CASSLRGEDYEQYF
>TRBJ1-1|.|TRBV5-6|.
TGTGCCAGCAGCAGCGGGATTCACACTGAAGCTTTCTTT
CASSSGIHTEAFF
>TRBJ2-3|TRBD1|TRBV18|few
TGTGCCAGCTCACGAACAGGGGGCTATAGCACAGATACGCAGTATTTT
CASSRTGGYSTDTQYF
>TRBJ2-3|TRBD2|TRBV5-4|.
TGTGCCAGCAGCTTGGCGACTAGCGGGCGTACGCAGTATTTT
CASSLATSGRTQYF
>TRBJ2-7|.|TRBV7-9|few
TGTGCCAGCAGCTTAGTGGGGGGACCACGCTCCTACGAGCAGTACTTC
CASSLVGGPRSYEQYF
>TRBJ2-5|.|TRBV5-1|few
TGCGCCAGCAGCGAGGACTCTGAGACCCAGTACTTC
CASSEDSETQYF
>TRBJ2-1|TRBD1|TRBV9|.
TGTGCCAGCAGCCCTCGACCCGCGGACAGGGTGGTACGAAATGAGCAGTTCTTC
CASSPRPADRVVRNEQFF
>TRBJ1-6|TRBD1|TRBV10-2|.
TGCGCCAGCAGTGCCGGGACAGGGCATTCACCCCTCCACTTT
CASSAGTGHSPLHF
>TRBJ1-1|.|TRBV5-6|.
TGTGCCAGCAGCATCGAGAGTAACAGGGTGAGTGAAGCTTTCTTT
CASSIESNRVSEAFF
>TRBJ2-1|.|TRBV7-8|few
TGTGCCAGCAGCTTATTCGGGGTTTCAACCTACAATGAGCAGTTCTTC
CASSLFGVSTYNEQFF